Listed below are T cell receptor beta chains from one sample, sequenced in a study of CD8+CD57+ T cells in acquired aplastic anemia. TCRdb recomputed calls from the reads with MiXCR, one row per CDR3 protein. Of a few hundred thousand distinct CDR3 sequences listed, 30% to 40% are singletons. Sequencing was performed on sorted CD4+, CD8+, or CD8+CD57+ T cells (not recorded which) from PBMCs. All receptors derive from a human donor in good health, serving as a control. CDR3s include the opening cysteine and the closing phenylalanine or tryptophan. A D gene is named only where the DNA matches it firmly. Rows give clone size only sometimes, using once, few, many, or a class for an expanded clone.

TRBJ1-5,TRBV2,many,TRBD1,CASSRDRQPQHF,TGTGCCAGCAGTCGGGACAGGCAGCCCCAGCATTTT
TRBJ2-7,TRBV10-3,.,TRBD2,CAISWSGGGEQYF,TGTGCCATCAGTTGGAGCGGGGGTGGCGAGCAGTACTTC
TRBJ2-7,TRBV5-1,.,TRBD1,CASSARQGNEQYF,TGCGCCAGCAGCGCACGACAGGGGAACGAGCAGTACTTC
TRBJ2-5,TRBV19,many,.,CASSMTVQETQYF,TGTGCCAGTAGTATGACGGTACAAGAGACCCAGTACTTC
TRBJ2-7,TRBV15,.,TRBD2,CATSRVSGATYEQYF,TGTGCCACCAGCAGAGTTAGCGGGGCAACCTACGAGCAGTACTTC
TRBJ1-2,TRBV24-1,.,.,CATRAAGVSYGYTF,TGTGCCACCAGAGCCGCAGGAGTTTCCTATGGCTACACCTTC
TRBJ1-1,TRBV25-1,.,TRBD1,CASSDRTGGTEAFF,TGTGCCAGCAGTGACCGGACAGGGGGCACTGAAGCTTTCTTT
TRBJ1-1,TRBV7-9,many,.,CASSQDRGGTEAFF,TGTGCCAGCAGCCAGGACCGGGGAGGGACTGAAGCTTTCTTT
TRBJ2-7,TRBV29-1,.,TRBD1,CSLAQGAGEQYF,TGCAGCTTGGCCCAGGGGGCGGGGGAGCAGTACTTC
TRBJ2-6,TRBV2,many,.,CASSELGGGANVLTF,TGTGCCAGCAGTGAATTAGGGGGGGGGGCCAACGTCCTGACTTTC
TRBJ2-1,TRBV2,many,.,CASLLLQGYNEQFF,TGTGCCAGCCTTCTCCTCCAAGGGTACAATGAGCAGTTCTTC
TRBJ2-7,TRBV25-1,.,.,CASTDAGRVYEQYF,TGTGCCAGCACAGATGCGGGAAGGGTCTACGAGCAGTACTTC
TRBJ1-4,TRBV5-6,few,.,CASSFWGTSWNEKLFF,TGTGCCAGCAGCTTTTGGGGGACCAGCTGGAACGAAAAACTGTTTTTT
TRBJ1-2,TRBV2,.,.,CASSQPRQGRNYGCTF,.
TRBJ1-1,TRBV20-1,many,TRBD1,CSARDRRQGRTEAFF,TGCAGTGCTAGAGATCGGCGACAGGGTCGCACTGAAGCTTTCTTT
TRBJ1-1,TRBV12-3/TRBV12-4,many,.,CASDRLRQYEAFF,TGTGCCTCCGATCGCCTACGGCAATATGAAGCTTTCTTT
TRBJ2-7,TRBV10-3,.,.,CAIRGGGGINEQYF,TGTGCCATCAGGGGGGGCGGGGGTATAAACGAGCAGTACTTC
TRBJ1-1,TRBV15,.,.,CATSRDETVQNTEAFF,TGTGCCACCAGCAGAGACGAGACAGTACAGAACACTGAAGCTTTCTTT
TRBJ1-6,TRBV7-7,.,TRBD1,CASSLADRDIGSPLHF,TGTGCCAGCAGCTTAGCGGACAGGGACATAGGTTCACCCCTCCACTTT